This T cell receptor (beta chain) was captured by sequencing in a study of graft-versus-host responses after intestinal transplantation. Study at large: Recipients underwent multivisceral, liver-intestinal, or isolated intestinal transplants. Recipients were all induced with anti-thymocyte globulin, then given tacrolimus and steroids for roughly three years. Study findings and constraints: Peak GvH clone levels in circulation were associated with early post-transplant HvG declines. GvH clonotypes were identified within recipient marrow, with a subset emerging first in ileum or blood.

Tissue from the graft was processed to free its intraepithelial and lamina propria lymphocytes. The assay was immunoSEQ multiplex PCR, and TCRdb's table has in-frame clones only and misses some. The sample shows 11,000 to 15,000 clones, 77% of them seen only once. Comment on this clone: What it binds is not known.

Source: ileum tissue, taken just under 28 days after intestinal transplant. The clonotype comes from a human patient who received an intestinal transplant, so some T cells may come from the graft donor.

CDR3 protein: CATRSHVDRENEKLFF. CDR3 in DNA: TGTGCCACCAGGTCCCATGTAGACAGGGAGAATGAAAAACTGTTTTTT. The chain recombines TRBV15 with TRBJ1-4; 7 positions match TRBD1. CDR1 and CDR2 (germline): LNHNV, YYDKDF (reference sequence). J gave up 5 bases and V 6 bases, and 12 bases lay outside the gene matches. CDR3 size: 16 residues.